This T cell receptor (beta chain) was observed in a study of CD8 T cells in Susac syndrome. The CDR3 sequence is 12 residues long. V lost 0 bases to trimming and J lost 4 bases, with 4 bases between them. The germline CDR1 and CDR2 sequences are SGHRS and YFSETQ. RNA totalling roughly 0.45 to 1 ug underwent reverse transcription with random hexamers. An immunoSEQ multiplex PCR amplified TCR beta CDR3 over 54 Vbeta and 13 Jbeta. TCRdb ran MiXCR on the immunoSEQ multiplex PCR reads and lists one entry per CDR3 protein. This sample has some 65,000 distinct CDR3 sequences, with roughly 94% found just once. From blood CD8+ and CD4+ T cells, the TCR beta chain was sequenced. About this clonotype itself: Its antigen is not identified.

Whole-study findings and limits: The TCR sequencing and HLA analysis in the study involved a relatively small number of individuals, as the study acknowledged.

This chain links TRBV5-1 with TRBJ1-1; D remains unclear. The sample comprised CD8+ T cells from PBMCs. This sequence was found in a human donor with multiple sclerosis. CDR3 sequence (DNA): TGCGCCAGCAGCTTGGTACCCACTGAAGCTTTCTTT. Its translation is CASSLVPTEAFF.